This entry lists 16 T cell receptor beta chains sequenced from one sample in a study of T cells in Graves' hyperthyroidism and ophthalmopathy. The CDR3 regions of TCR beta were amplified from RNA transcripts. TCR CDR3 underwent first-round RT-PCR with the HTBI primer set. TCRdb used MiXCR to reprocess the multiplex PCR reads, holding one entry per CDR3 protein. In the table there are 400,000 to 550,000 distinct CDR3 sequences, around a quarter of which are singletons. Sequencing was done on a sample of blood. The receptor set was obtained from a woman in her twenties or thirties with Graves' ophthalmopathy.

In its sample, this clonotype was seen many times. One junction end disagrees with the germline gene, perhaps due to a read error. V is TRBV20-1 and J is TRBJ1-5; no definite D call. Per the germline V gene, CDR1 is DFQATT and CDR2 is SNEGSKA (reference sequence). The CDR3 is made up of 12 amino acids. CDR3 coding DNA: TGCAGTGCGAGAGCGGGCGGCCAGCCCCAGCATTTT. This gives the protein CSARAGGQPQHF.

In this sample, this clonotype turned up a few times. This chain links TRBV19 with TRBJ1-1; a possible D gene is TRBD1 (5 bases). Germline V gives CDR1 LNHDA, CDR2 SQIVND (reference sequence). The CDR3 has 16 amino acids. The V end lost 3 bases, the J end lost 0 bases, and 14 bases lay between the germline ends. In nucleotides, the CDR3 is TGTGCCAGTAGTATGGGCGGAGGGGCCGTGAACACTGAAGCTTTCTTT. This encodes CASSMGGGAVNTEAFF.

This clonotype was counted at least ten times. V gene TRBV20-1 combines with J gene TRBJ2-2, with D perhaps assigned TRBD1 or TRBD2 (5 bases each). The CDR3 length is 16 residues. In germline, CDR1 is DFQATT, CDR2 SNEGSKA (reference sequence). V was shortened by 0 bases and J by 4 bases, with 15 bases between the two germline ends. This CDR3 is CSARDRGDGLTGELFF. The CDR3 DNA follows: TGCAGTGCTAGAGATCGAGGGGACGGACTCACCGGGGAGCTGTTTTTT.

The chain carries TRBV7-2 and TRBJ2-5; 9 nucleotides line up with TRBD1. The CDR3 covers 15 residues. The germline CDR1 and CDR2 sequences are SGHTA and FQGNSA. V shed 4 bases, J shed 5 bases, and the junction held 8 bases outside the gene matches. CDR3 nucleotide sequence: TGTGCCAGCAGCTCTCGGACAGGGGATTCGGAGACCCAGTACTTC. Protein product: CASSSRTGDSETQYF.

The sample holds many counts of this clonotype. This chain uses TRBV7-9 with TRBJ1-1; maybe TRBD1 (6 bases). The CDR3 is 14 residues long. CDR1 is SEHNR and CDR2 is FQNEAQ in the germline V gene (reference sequence). V was pared by 5 bases and J by 0 bases, with 10 bases between. CDR3: CASSTGSVNTEAFF. The CDR3 DNA sequence: TGTGCCAGCAGCACAGGGTCCGTGAACACTGAAGCTTTCTTT.

A few counts support this clonotype. Likely a read error: the CDR3 ends without its conserved phenylalanine or tryptophan. The chain uses TRBV7-3 and TRBJ2-7; D ambiguous. Germline V gene lookup returns CDR1 SGHTA and CDR2 FQGTGA. This CDR3 comprises 13 residues. Between the trimmed V and J ends, which lost 3 bases and 1 base, there was a span of 7 bases. This chain's CDR3 is CASSLKGSYEQYS. As DNA, the CDR3 is TGTGCCAGCAGCTTGAAGGGTTCCTACGAGCAGTACTCC.

Many counts were recorded for this clonotype. The genes are TRBV7-8 and TRBJ1-1, with D uncertain. This CDR3 has 14 residues. The germline gives CDR1 SGHVS, CDR2 FQNEAQ. Between the trimmed V and J ends, which lost 7 bases and 1 base, there was a span of 13 bases. CDR3 sequence reads: CASTLGQENTEAFF. CDR3 sequence (DNA): TGTGCCAGCACACTAGGGCAGGAGAACACTGAAGCTTTCTTT.

This clonotype was picked up many times. This chain connects TRBV9 to TRBJ2-5; D is perhaps TRBD1 or TRBD2 (5 bases each). Germline-derived CDR1 and CDR2 are SGDLS and YYNGEE. CDR3 size: 17 residues. Trimming shortened V by 2 bases and J by 1 base, and 18 bases separated the two germline ends. The CDR3 is CASSVGVGYRIQETQYF. The CDR3 nucleotides read TGTGCCAGCAGCGTGGGGGTCGGCTACAGAATCCAAGAGACCCAGTACTTC.

This clonotype was seen at least ten times. This sequence joins TRBV11-2 and TRBJ1-2; no firm D call. CDR1 is SGHAT, CDR2 FQNNGV, per germline. The CDR3 contains 15 residues. The V end was cut by 0 bases, the J end by 5 bases, with 13 bases between. The CDR3 sequence is CASSLEPTPYYGYTF. CDR3 DNA: TGTGCCAGCAGCTTAGAACCCACCCCTTATTATGGCTACACCTTC.

This clonotype was counted many times. CDR3 loop: CASSLVPDYGYTF. Here the CDR3 DNA reads TGTGCCAGCAGCTTAGTCCCAGACTATGGCTACACCTTC. The V call is TRBV7-9, the J call TRBJ1-2; D gene unclear. Between the trimmed V and J ends, which lost 1 base and 3 bases, there was a span of 6 bases. Per germline, CDR1 SEHNR and CDR2 FQNEAQ (reference sequence). This CDR3 has 13 amino acids.

This clonotype appeared a few times. The V call is TRBV19, the J call TRBJ1-1; the D is unclear. V dropped 7 bases and J dropped 0 bases, with 15 bases sitting between them. CDR3 size: 15 residues. The germline CDR1 and CDR2 sequences are LNHDA and SQIVND (reference sequence). In DNA, the CDR3 is TGTGCCAGTATAGACCCGGGAAACTTGAACACTGAAGCTTTCTTT. Its protein is CASIDPGNLNTEAFF.

This chain joins TRBV6-1 and TRBJ1-2; TRBD1 is a possible D gene (5 bases). Trimming took 7 bases from V and 4 from J, leaving 19 bases between them. The CDR3 loop spans 15 amino acids. Per germline, CDR1 MNHNS and CDR2 SASEGT. This CDR3 is CASTNDEIDSYGYTF. The CDR3 nucleotides read TGTGCCAGCACCAACGACGAAATCGACAGCTATGGCTACACCTTC.

This clonotype came up many times. V and J are TRBV28 and TRBJ2-7, with a possible D match to TRBD2 (6 bases). The V and J ends lost 7 bases and 2 bases respectively, with 15 bases between them. CDR3 size: 14 residues. CDR1 and CDR2 from the germline V gene are MDHEN and SYDVKM. The CDR3 sequence is CASKGDRGTYEQYF. DNA of the CDR3: TGTGCCAGCAAAGGGGACCGGGGGACCTACGAGCAGTACTTC.

This clonotype was recorded at least ten times. V and J are TRBV20-1 and TRBJ1-2; D is uncertain. The germline gives CDR1 DFQATT, CDR2 SNEGSKA (reference sequence). Trimming took off 0 bases at V and 8 bases at J, with 13 bases between the two ends. The CDR3 is 13 residues long. The CDR3 is CSARDTGLSGYTF. In DNA, the CDR3 is TGCAGTGCTAGAGATACGGGTTTGAGCGGCTACACCTTC.

This clonotype was recorded many times. The gene calls are TRBV30 and TRBJ1-2; no definite D call. The V end lost 1 base, the J end lost 8 bases, and 11 bases lay between the germline ends. This CDR3 contains 12 residues. Looked up from germline, CDR1 is GTSNPN and CDR2 is SVGIG (reference sequence). The CDR3 region is CAWSGRSGGYTF. The CDR3 nucleotides read TGTGCCTGGAGTGGGAGGTCGGGAGGCTACACCTTC.

V gene TRBV7-2 combines with J gene TRBJ1-2, with 9 positions matching TRBD1. Germline V gives CDR1 SGHTA, CDR2 FQGNSA. There are 14 residues in the CDR3. After removal of 5 bases from V and 8 bases from J, the junction contained 9 bases not matched to a gene. The CDR3 protein is CASSPDRGWLGYTF. In nucleotides, the CDR3 is TGTGCCAGCAGCCCCGACAGGGGGTGGTTAGGCTACACCTTC.